One and the same sample provided the 18 T cell receptor beta chains below, sequenced in a study of blood T cell repertoires in COVID-19 (dated by TCRdb to 2018 to 2020). The library was obtained by the immunoSEQ multiplex PCR assay. The immuneACCESS repertoire file appears here via TCRdb, limited to in-frame rearrangements. These files lack a portion of the clones; in checked studies, under half of the deficit traces to unresolved V genes, and the cause of the others is not known. Counted in this sample were fewer than 25,000 clones; roughly 90% of them appeared once. The ten largest clones add up to 10% to 15% of the sample. Sequenced: peripheral blood. These receptors came from a woman aged 80 or over with active or convalescent COVID-19.

V is TRBV19 and J is TRBJ1-2; 12 positions match TRBD1. Per the germline V gene, CDR1 is LNHDA and CDR2 is SQIVND (reference sequence). This CDR3 has 17 amino acids. V was pared by 5 bases and J by 4 bases, with 11 bases of the junction left unmatched. DNA for the CDR3: TGTGCCAGTAGTGTTCCCCCCGGGACAGGGGGCGGCTATGGCTACACCTTC. This gives the protein CASSVPPGTGGGYGYTF.

The rearrangement uses TRBV7-8 and TRBJ1-2, with unresolved D. The CDR3 has 15 residues. V was cut by 2 bases and J by 5 bases, with 15 bases left in between. Per germline, CDR1 SGHVS and CDR2 FQNEAQ. CDR3 region: CASSLTRRREYGYTF. CDR3 nucleotides: TGTGCCAGCAGCTTAACCCGTCGGCGGGAGTATGGCTACACCTTC.

The chain is built from TRBV12-2 and TRBJ2-3; the table calls TRBD2, which could not be checked here. TRBV12-2 is designated a pseudogene. CDR3 length: 17 residues. The CDR3: CASRLALAGEVTDTQYF. CDR3 sequence (DNA): TGTGCAAGTCGCTTAGCCCTAGCGGGAGAGGTCACAGATACGCAGTATTTT.

CDR3 coding DNA: TGTGCCAGCAGCGTAGCTCCGGGTAGCGGGGGGGGTTATGAGCAGTTCTTC. Protein sequence: CASSVAPGSGGGYEQFF. This chain uses TRBV9 with TRBJ2-1; 11 positions agree with TRBD2. The germline V gene encodes CDR1 SGDLS and CDR2 YYNGEE. The CDR3 has 17 amino acids. The V segment lost 0 bases and the J segment 8 bases; nucleotides outside the gene matches: 10.

The V call is TRBV27, the J call TRBJ2-7; TRBD1 matches at 8 bases. Trimming at V came to 8 bases and at J to 0 bases, leaving 0 bases not matched to a gene. Per the germline V gene, CDR1 is MNHEY and CDR2 is SMNVEV (reference sequence). The CDR3 extends over 12 amino acids. The CDR3 nucleotides read TGTGCCAGCGGACAGGGCTCCTACGAGCAGTACTTC. Translated: CASGQGSYEQYF.

The chain carries TRBV29-1 and TRBJ2-5; TRBD2 might be the D (6 bases). This CDR3 has 12 amino acids. V was cut by 4 bases and J by 4 bases, with 10 bases left in between. Germline V CDR1 and CDR2: SQVTM, ANQGSEA. The CDR3 DNA is TGCAGCGTTGGGGGACTCCGAGAGACCCAGTACTTC. It codes for CSVGGLRETQYF.

This clone is a singleton in its sample. CDR3 protein: CASSEASVSTEAFF. CDR3 coding DNA: TGTGCCAGCAGTGAAGCAAGCGTTAGCACTGAAGCTTTCTTT. The chain has TRBV2 and TRBJ1-1; D call uncertain. The CDR3 totals 14 residues. Germline V gene data show CDR1 as SNHLY and CDR2 as FYNNEI. Trimming cost V 0 bases and J 4 bases, with 9 bases left between them. Full variable domain (rest looked up from reference TRBV2 and TRBJ1-1): EPEVTQTPSHQVTQMGQEVILRCVPISNHLYFYWYRQILGQKVEFLVSFYNNEISEKSEIFDDQFSVERPDGSNFTLKIRSTKLEDSAMYFCASSEASVSTEAFFGQGTRLTVV.

This clone was detected once. The chain has TRBV30 and TRBJ1-4; D is ambiguous. Germline V gene data show CDR1 as GTSNPN and CDR2 as SVGIG (reference sequence). This CDR3 comprises 14 residues. The V gene lost 1 base and the J gene lost 6 bases, with 12 bases spanning the gap. The CDR3: CAWSGTPFDEKLFF. The CDR3 DNA is TGTGCCTGGAGTGGAACACCGTTTGATGAAAAACTGTTTTTT.

V gene TRBV12-3 or TRBV12-4 combines with J gene TRBJ2-1; D is unclear. The CDR3 is made up of 11 amino acids. Trimming cost V 8 bases and J 4 bases, with 6 bases left between them. The CDR3 coding sequence is TGTGCCAGCCAGATATACAATGAGCAGTTCTTC. As protein: CASQIYNEQFF.

V gene TRBV28 combines with J gene TRBJ1-5, with D perhaps TRBD1 (6 bases). The germline gives CDR1 MDHEN, CDR2 SYDVKM. Trimming removed 7 bases at V and 4 bases at J, with 14 bases between. The CDR3 loop spans 14 amino acids. This CDR3 is CASTSDRLNQPQHF. In nucleotides, the CDR3 is TGTGCCAGCACCTCAGACAGGCTAAATCAGCCCCAGCATTTT.

This chain uses TRBV19 with TRBJ2-5, with 7 bases that match TRBD1. The CDR3 totals 16 residues. V gave up 6 bases and J gave up 4 bases; unmatched junction bases: 14. Germline V gene sequence: CDR1 LNHDA, CDR2 SQIVND (reference sequence). CDR3 DNA: TGTGCCAGTAGCCACCGGGACAGACTCTCTGCAGAGACCCAGTACTTC. Translating it yields CASSHRDRLSAETQYF.

The chain uses TRBV7-9 and TRBJ2-3; D perhaps matches TRBD1 (5 bases). Between the trimmed V and J ends, which lost 5 bases and 2 bases, there was a span of 14 bases. The CDR3 length is 15 residues. Looked up from germline, CDR1 is SEHNR and CDR2 is FQNEAQ (reference sequence). CDR3 sequence: CASSRRVGDTDTQYF. The CDR3 region has the DNA TGTGCCAGCAGCCGCAGGGTGGGCGACACAGATACGCAGTATTTT.

The sample holds one count of this clone. The rearrangement joins TRBV24-1 to TRBJ2-3; weak D call: TRBD2 (6 bases). V was cut by 9 bases and J by 0 bases, with 12 bases left in between. This CDR3 is 14 amino acids long. The germline V gene encodes CDR1 KGHDR and CDR2 SFDVKD. CDR3 amino acids: CATGPGTSTDTQYF. In DNA, the CDR3 is TGTGCCACCGGTCCCGGGACTAGCACAGATACGCAGTATTTT.

In its sample, this clone was seen a few times. The genes are TRBV7-9 and TRBJ2-3; D is possibly TRBD2 (5 bases). The CDR3 extends over 18 amino acids. The V and J ends lost 4 bases and 0 bases respectively, with 20 bases between them. From germline, CDR1 is SEHNR and CDR2 FQNEAQ (reference sequence). CDR3 sequence: CASSSRVAKRHSTDTQYF. For the CDR3, the DNA is TGTGCCAGCAGCTCCCGGGTAGCGAAACGCCATAGCACAGATACGCAGTATTTT. Complete variable domain (other parts from reference TRBV7-9 and TRBJ2-3): DTGVSQNPRHKITKRGQNVTFRCDPISEHNRLYWYRQTLGQGPEFLTYFQNEAQLEKSRLLSDRFSAERPKGSFSTLEIQRTEQGDSAMYLCASSSRVAKRHSTDTQYFGPGTRLTVL.

The chain uses TRBV11-3 and TRBJ2-3; 11 nucleotides agree with TRBD1. The CDR3 is 15 amino acids. With V trimmed by 5 bases and J by 4 bases, 5 bases remained unmatched. CDR1 and CDR2 (germline): SGHNT, YENEEA. The CDR3: CASSVGQGDADTQYF. In nucleotides, the CDR3 is TGTGCCAGCAGCGTGGGACAGGGGGACGCAGATACGCAGTATTTT.

The chain links TRBV11-2 to TRBJ2-2; unclear D gene. The ends were cut back, 2 bases at V and 6 bases at J, with 10 bases in the middle. Germline CDR1 is SGHAT and CDR2 is FQNNGV. The CDR3 is made up of 14 amino acids. The DNA for the CDR3 is TGTGCCAGCAGCTTATACGTTACGGCCGGGGAGCTGTTTTTT. Translated: CASSLYVTAGELFF.

The chain uses TRBV7-9 and TRBJ1-2; 7 bases match TRBD1. CDR1 SEHNR and CDR2 FQNEAQ come from the germline V gene (reference sequence). V dropped 4 bases and J dropped 2; count of bases not matched to a gene: 4. The CDR3 is 14 amino acids. The CDR3 region is CASSSTGVNYGYTF. The CDR3 region has the DNA TGTGCCAGCAGCTCAACAGGGGTGAACTATGGCTACACCTTC.

V and J are TRBV27 and TRBJ1-6, with 8 nucleotides matching TRBD1. Trimming at V came to 7 bases and at J to 11 bases, leaving 7 bases not matched to a gene. Germline CDR1 is MNHEY and CDR2 is SMNVEV (reference sequence). CDR3 length equals 13 residues. The CDR3 protein is CASKPGGRAPLHF. The CDR3 bases are TGTGCCAGCAAACCAGGGGGCAGGGCACCCCTCCACTTT.